The 31 T cell receptor beta chains in this list originate from one sample, sequenced in a study of shared clonotypes between healthy human individuals. TCRdb keeps only in-frame clones here, not all; method: immunoSEQ multiplex PCR. The sample shows 150,000 to 200,000 clones, about 93% of them seen only once. The sample consisted of naive CD4+ T cells sorted from blood. The subset: CD45RA+ positively selected. The source is a young woman in good health.

CDR3: CAISDGNEQFF. For the CDR3, the DNA is TGTGCCATCAGTGATGGAAATGAGCAGTTCTTC. V and J are TRBV10-3 and TRBJ2-1; no clear D. The V gene's germline CDR1 is ENHRY and CDR2 SYGVKD. The CDR3 runs to 11 residues. Trimming stripped 3 bases from V and 7 bases from J, with 4 bases between.

V usage is TRBV6-1 and J usage is TRBJ1-3; 9 nucleotides align to TRBD1. Germline trimming cut 6 bases from V and 7 bases from J; bases unmatched to any gene: 10. There are 15 residues in the CDR3. Germline CDR1 MNHNS, CDR2 SASEGT. This chain's CDR3 is CASRDGTGYRNTIYF. The CDR3 DNA is TGTGCCAGCAGGGACGGGACAGGGTACAGGAACACCATATATTTT.

The chain combines TRBV7-1 with TRBJ2-2, with 7 bases lining up with TRBD1. TRBV7-1 is assigned to the ORF class and has an uncertain function. The V and J ends lost 4 bases and 1 base, in that order; junction bases with no gene match: 6. This CDR3 spans 16 amino acids. The CDR3 region is CASSLGNRGNTGELFF. CDR3 nucleotide sequence: TGTGCCAGCAGCTTAGGAAACAGGGGGAACACCGGGGAGCTGTTTTTT.

The chain employs TRBV18 and TRBJ2-5; 11 bases are a match to TRBD2. The end of the DNA is better explained by TRBJ2-7, so the J call may be wrong. The CDR3 consists of 15 residues. In germline, CDR1 is KGHSH, CDR2 LQKENI. CDR3 region: CASSLGLAGAYEQYF. The DNA for the CDR3 is TGTGCCAGCTCACTAGGACTAGCGGGCGCCTACGAGCAGTACTTC.

In this sample, this clone turned up once. V gene TRBV7-9 combines with J gene TRBJ2-1; tentatively, D is TRBD2 (6 bases). Trimming stripped 6 bases from V and 4 bases from J, with 13 bases between. CDR3 size: 14 residues. Germline values: CDR1 SEHNR, CDR2 FQNEAQ (reference sequence). The CDR3 DNA follows: TGTGCCAGCAGAGACGCGGGACTTTACAATGAGCAGTTCTTC. This translates into CASRDAGLYNEQFF.

This clone has a single count. The gene calls are TRBV28 and TRBJ2-7; TRBD1 aligns across 8 bases. Trimming at V came to 6 bases and at J to 0 bases, leaving 13 bases not matched to a gene. The CDR3 consists of 17 residues. Germline V gives CDR1 MDHEN, CDR2 SYDVKM. The CDR3 loop reads CASSYPWTGMGSYEQYF. For the CDR3, the DNA is TGTGCCAGCAGCTACCCTTGGACAGGGATGGGCTCCTACGAGCAGTACTTC.

V and J are TRBV20-1 and TRBJ2-7; D uncertain. Germline loops: CDR1 DFQATT, CDR2 SNEGSKA (reference sequence). V gave up 1 base and J gave up 7 bases, with 8 bases separating them. The CDR3 is 11 amino acids. CDR3 coding DNA: TGCAGTGCTAGAGTGTCTAGGGAGCAGTACTTC. This gives the protein CSARVSREQYF.

The chain has TRBV5-1 and TRBJ1-2; 8 nucleotides agree with TRBD1. The CDR3 totals 14 residues. V lost 4 bases to trimming and J lost 7 bases; unmatched junction nucleotides: 9. The germline V gene encodes CDR1 SGHRS and CDR2 YFSETQ. In DNA form, the CDR3 reads TGCGCCAGCAGCCCAGGACAGGGAATAAGTGGCTACACCTTC. The encoded protein is CASSPGQGISGYTF.

The chain is built from TRBV5-6 and TRBJ2-7; a possible D gene is TRBD1 (7 bases). Germline V lookup: CDR1 SGHDT, CDR2 YYEEEE. Trimming left V 0 bases short and J 2 bases short, with 12 bases between. The CDR3 totals 15 residues. The CDR3 DNA reads TGTGCCAGCAGCTTGGTATCCAGGGGGGCCTACGAGCAGTACTTC. It codes for CASSLVSRGAYEQYF.

The chain uses TRBV5-6 and TRBJ2-7, with 12 bases fitting TRBD2. V was clipped by 0 bases and J by 6 bases; unmatched bases: 1. The CDR3 sequence is 14 residues long. CDR1 and CDR2 from the germline V gene are SGHDT and YYEEEE. For the CDR3, the DNA is TGTGCCAGCAGCTTGGCTAGCGGGAGGGTCGAGCAGTACTTC. Protein product: CASSLASGRVEQYF.

The CDR3 coding sequence is TGTGCCAGCTCACCTGGACTAGCGGGAGGACCAATCTACGAGCAGTACTTC. Amino acid sequence: CASSPGLAGGPIYEQYF. The rearrangement uses TRBV18 and TRBJ2-7, with 14 bases that match TRBD2. V trimming: 3 bases; J trimming: 3 bases; junction bases outside the gene matches: 7. The CDR3 contains 17 residues. Germline assignment: CDR1 KGHSH and CDR2 LQKENI.

The rearrangement uses TRBV28 and TRBJ1-4; D gene unclear. V was pared by 3 bases and J by 4 bases, with 12 bases between. Germline CDR1 MDHEN, CDR2 SYDVKM. There are 15 residues in the CDR3. The CDR3 coding sequence is TGTGCCAGCAGTTTTAGAGGACGTGATAATGAAAAACTGTTTTTT. It encodes CASSFRGRDNEKLFF. Full variable domain (outside the CDR3, taken from reference TRBV28 and TRBJ1-4): DVKVTQSSRYLVKRTGEKVFLECVQDMDHENMFWYRQDPGLGLRLIYFSYDVKMKEKGDIPEGYSVSREKKERFSLILESASTNQTSMYLCASSFRGRDNEKLFFGSGTQLSVL.

This clone was seen a single time. The chain employs TRBV9 and TRBJ2-5; 8 nucleotides align to TRBD2. The CDR3 contains 17 residues. The V gene's germline CDR1 is SGDLS and CDR2 YYNGEE. V lost 0 bases, J lost 2 bases, and 9 bases stayed unmatched. The CDR3 DNA is TGTGCCAGCAGCGTAGCCTTTCCGGCGGGAGGACAAGAGACCCAGTACTTC. Translated, it gives CASSVAFPAGGQETQYF.

The CDR3 bases are TGTGCCAGCTCGGAGAGCGGGAGTCTTTATGAGCAGTTCTTC. This sequence encodes CASSESGSLYEQFF. V and J are TRBV18 and TRBJ2-1, with 8 positions matching TRBD2. CDR1 KGHSH and CDR2 LQKENI come from the germline V gene. The CDR3 extends over 14 amino acids. Trimming at V came to 6 bases and at J to 8 bases, leaving 9 bases not matched to a gene. The whole variable domain, remainder taken from reference TRBV18 and TRBJ2-1, is NAGVMQNPRHLVRRRGQEARLRCSPMKGHSHVYWYRQLPEEGLKFMVYLQKENIIDESGMPKERFSAEFPKEGPSILRIQQVVRGDSAAYFCASSESGSLYEQFFGPGTRLTVL.

This chain joins TRBV5-1 and TRBJ2-7, with no clear D. The CDR3 contains 13 residues. CDR1 is SGHRS, CDR2 YFSETQ, per germline. Trimming cost V 4 bases and J 3 bases, with 11 bases left between them. In DNA form, the CDR3 reads TGCGCCAGCAGCCAACCCGGTCACTACGAGCAGTACTTC. It codes for CASSQPGHYEQYF. Full variable domain (outside the CDR3, taken from reference TRBV5-1 and TRBJ2-7): KAGVTQTPRYLIKTRGQQVTLSCSPISGHRSVSWYQQTPGQGLQFLFEYFSETQRNKGNFPGRFSGRQFSNSRSEMNVSTLELGDSALYLCASSQPGHYEQYFGPGTRLTVT.

This clone is a singleton in its sample. This chain links TRBV6-6 with TRBJ1-2; D is possibly TRBD1 (5 bases). The CDR3 extends over 13 amino acids. CDR1 is MNHNY, CDR2 SVGAGI, per germline (reference sequence). The germline V and J ends were trimmed by 2 bases and 4 bases, with 8 bases remaining between them. In DNA form, the CDR3 reads TGTGCCAGCAGTTACAGGGGCGGCTATGGCTACACCTTC. Its protein product is CASSYRGGYGYTF.

The chain has TRBV6-6 and TRBJ2-7; possibly TRBD1 or TRBD2 for D (6 bases each). V shed 5 bases and J shed 7 bases, with 12 bases lying between them. This CDR3 spans 12 amino acids. In germline, CDR1 is MNHNY, CDR2 SVGAGI (reference sequence). The CDR3 sequence: CASSKGGWEQYF. The CDR3 DNA reads TGTGCCAGCAGTAAAGGGGGGTGGGAGCAGTACTTC.

The rearrangement uses TRBV6-1 and TRBJ1-2; D is unresolved. The CDR3 is 14 amino acids. In germline, CDR1 is MNHNS, CDR2 SASEGT. Trimming shortened V by 5 bases and J by 0 bases, and 10 bases separated the two germline ends. The CDR3 loop is CASSLQIPNYGYTF. In DNA form, the CDR3 reads TGTGCCAGCAGTCTACAGATTCCTAACTATGGCTACACCTTC.

V usage is TRBV10-1 and J usage is TRBJ1-1; no clear D gene. Germline V gene sequence: CDR1 WNHNN, CDR2 SYGVQD (reference sequence). V lost 3 bases to trimming and J lost 1 base, with 9 bases between them. CDR3 length: 14 residues. CDR3 in amino acids: CASSEGRRNTEAFF. The CDR3 nucleotides read TGCGCCAGCAGTGAAGGGCGGCGGAACACTGAAGCTTTCTTT.

The chain combines TRBV5-1 with TRBJ2-7; D may be TRBD1 (6 bases). This CDR3 spans 14 amino acids. CDR1 is SGHRS, CDR2 YFSETQ, per germline. V was pared by 0 bases and J by 7 bases, with 14 bases between. DNA of the CDR3: TGCGCCAGCAGCTTGGAGGGGCAGGGGCGTGAGCAGTACTTC. Translation gives CASSLEGQGREQYF.

V gene TRBV10-3 combines with J gene TRBJ1-1; the D is unclear. The V end lost 6 bases, the J end lost 6 bases, and 14 bases lay between the germline ends. The CDR3 runs 13 residues. CDR1 is ENHRY and CDR2 is SYGVKD in the germline V gene. The CDR3 here is CAIRGVGGPEAFF. The DNA for the CDR3 is TGTGCCATCAGAGGCGTCGGAGGTCCTGAAGCTTTCTTT.

This clone was observed once. The chain joins TRBV4-2 to TRBJ2-7; a possible D gene is TRBD1 (6 bases). The CDR3 consists of 17 residues. V was cut by 0 bases and J by 7 bases, with 22 bases left in between. Per the germline V gene, CDR1 is LGHNA and CDR2 is YNFKEQ. The CDR3 DNA reads TGTGCCAGCAGCCAAGAGTTGGGGGCGGGTGGAAGCGGAGAGCAGTACTTC. Amino acid sequence: CASSQELGAGGSGEQYF.

This chain links TRBV28 with TRBJ2-2; TRBD1 matches at 10 bases. Losses at the gene ends were 5 bases for V and 4 bases for J; bases not matched to a gene: 4. Germline values: CDR1 MDHEN, CDR2 SYDVKM. The CDR3 consists of 15 residues. CDR3 amino acids: CASSRQGAGTGELFF. CDR3 nucleotides: TGTGCCAGCAGTAGACAGGGGGCTGGCACCGGGGAGCTGTTTTTT. The variable domain in full, with the rest retrieved from reference TRBV28 and TRBJ2-2, is DVKVTQSSRYLVKRTGEKVFLECVQDMDHENMFWYRQDPGLGLRLIYFSYDVKMKEKGDIPEGYSVSREKKERFSLILESASTNQTSMYLCASSRQGAGTGELFFGEGSRLTVL.

This chain links TRBV7-2 with TRBJ1-1; the D gene is possibly TRBD1 (5 bases). Germline V CDR1 and CDR2: SGHTA, FQGNSA. Trimming stripped 1 base from V and 6 bases from J, with 15 bases between. The CDR3 consists of 15 residues. The CDR3 DNA reads TGTGCCAGCAGCTTAGTTGGGGCGCGTCAGGCTGAAGCTTTCTTT. It specifies CASSLVGARQAEAFF.

This chain connects TRBV6-1 to TRBJ1-3; D unresolved. CDR1 is MNHNS and CDR2 is SASEGT in the germline V gene. The CDR3 has 14 residues. V dropped 3 bases and J dropped 0 bases, with 6 bases sitting between them. CDR3 DNA sequence: TGTGCCAGCAGTGAGCGGGTCTCTGGAAACACCATATATTTT. This codes for CASSERVSGNTIYF.

The chain recombines TRBV5-1 with TRBJ2-7; TRBD2 aligns across 7 bases. Germline loops: CDR1 SGHRS, CDR2 YFSETQ. The CDR3 runs 13 residues. The V gene end was trimmed by 5 bases and the J gene end by 6 bases; junction bases not matched to a gene: 8. CDR3: CASRQREGGEQYF. In DNA, the CDR3 is TGCGCCAGCAGACAGCGGGAAGGAGGCGAGCAGTACTTC.

The chain employs TRBV25-1 and TRBJ1-2, with a weak D call TRBD1 (5 bases). The CDR3 runs to 14 residues. Trimming stripped 5 bases from V and 3 bases from J, with 13 bases between. CDR1 MGHDK and CDR2 SYGVNS come from the germline V gene. Written as DNA, the CDR3 is TGTGCCAGCAGTAAGCACGGGACGGACTATGGCTACACCTTC. This gives the protein CASSKHGTDYGYTF.

The chain uses TRBV27 and TRBJ2-7; 10 bases are a match to TRBD1. Germline CDR1 and CDR2: MNHEY and SMNVEV (reference sequence). V was clipped by 2 bases and J by 5 bases; unmatched bases: 6. The CDR3 spans 15 residues. The CDR3 sequence: CASSLNRDRGHEQYF. CDR3 bases: TGTGCCAGCAGTTTAAACCGGGACAGGGGCCACGAGCAGTACTTC.

The chain is built from TRBV14 and TRBJ2-2; D unclear. Germline V gene data show CDR1 as SGHDN and CDR2 as FVKESK. The CDR3 has 12 amino acids. The ends were cut back, 8 bases at V and 7 bases at J, with 11 bases in the middle. The CDR3 DNA is TGTGCCAGCGGTGGGGTTGGCGGGGAGCTGTTTTTT. It encodes CASGGVGGELFF.

The gene calls are TRBV5-1 and TRBJ2-6; perhaps TRBD1 as D (6 bases). The CDR3 consists of 17 residues. From germline, CDR1 is SGHRS and CDR2 YFSETQ. V was shortened by 4 bases and J by 0 bases, with 14 bases between the two germline ends. The CDR3 here is CASSVNPQGSGANVLTF. Here the CDR3 DNA reads TGCGCCAGCAGCGTAAATCCACAGGGCTCTGGGGCCAACGTCCTGACTTTC.

This clone has a single count. The gene calls are TRBV4-1 and TRBJ2-6, with 7 bases that match TRBD2. V lost 0 bases and J lost 4; bases outside the gene matches: 6. Germline CDR1 reads MGHRA; CDR2 reads YSYEKL. This CDR3 contains 17 residues. The DNA of the CDR3 is TGCGCCAGCAGCCAAGAGGCGGGAGCAAAAGGGGCCAACGTCCTGACTTTC. The encoded protein is CASSQEAGAKGANVLTF.